This T cell receptor beta chain was identified during a study of CD8 T cells in ankylosing spondylitis. Study findings and constraints: Certain motif variants had earlier appeared in reactive arthritis synovial fluid and blood. In ankylosing spondylitis blood, a motif of roughly eight highly homologous TCR beta variants appeared characteristic. In ankylosing spondylitis patients, matched synovial fluid reportedly showed significant enrichment of disease-linked clones.

CDR3 size: 14 residues. Germline-derived CDR1 and CDR2 are WNHNN and SYGVQD (reference sequence). Trimming cost V 10 bases and J 1 base, with 17 bases left between them. TCRdb recomputed calls from the 5' RACE reads with MiXCR, one row per CDR3 protein. The table lists approximately 250,000 distinct CDR3 sequences, roughly a quarter of them singletons, with 0.5% to 0.65% in the top ten. As for this clonotype: Its antigen is unidentified.

The sequence derives from a male donor with ankylosing spondylitis or in good health (not recorded which). The rearrangement uses TRBV10-1 and TRBJ2-7; D unclear. The specimen was blood, either unsorted or a sorted T cell fraction (not recorded which). This CDR3 is CATIPEDASYEQYF. The CDR3 DNA reads TGCGCCACCATTCCTGAGGACGCATCCTACGAGCAGTACTTC.